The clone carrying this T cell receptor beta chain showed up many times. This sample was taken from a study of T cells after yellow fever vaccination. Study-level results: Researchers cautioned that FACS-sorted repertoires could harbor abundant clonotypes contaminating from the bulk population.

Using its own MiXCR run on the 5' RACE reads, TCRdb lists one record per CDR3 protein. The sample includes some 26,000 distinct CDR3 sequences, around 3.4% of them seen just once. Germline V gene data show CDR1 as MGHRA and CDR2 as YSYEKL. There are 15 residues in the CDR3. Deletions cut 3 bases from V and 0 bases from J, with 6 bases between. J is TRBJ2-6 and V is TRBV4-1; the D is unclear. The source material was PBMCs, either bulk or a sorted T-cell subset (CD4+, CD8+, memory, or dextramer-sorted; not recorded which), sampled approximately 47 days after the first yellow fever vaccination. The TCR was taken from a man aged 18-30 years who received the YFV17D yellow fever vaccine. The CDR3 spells CASSQSYSGANVLTF. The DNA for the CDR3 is TGCGCCAGCAGCCAGAGTTACTCTGGGGCCAACGTCCTGACTTTC.